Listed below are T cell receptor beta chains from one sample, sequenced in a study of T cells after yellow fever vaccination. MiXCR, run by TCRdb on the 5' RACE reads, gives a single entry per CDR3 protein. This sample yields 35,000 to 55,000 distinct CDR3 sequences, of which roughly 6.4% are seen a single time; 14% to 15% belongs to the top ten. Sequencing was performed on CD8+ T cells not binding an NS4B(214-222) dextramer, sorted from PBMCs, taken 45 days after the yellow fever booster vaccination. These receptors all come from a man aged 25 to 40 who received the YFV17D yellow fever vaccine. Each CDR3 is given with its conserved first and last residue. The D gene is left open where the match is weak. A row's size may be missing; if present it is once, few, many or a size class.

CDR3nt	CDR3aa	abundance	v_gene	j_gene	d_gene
TGTGCCAGCGGCCCAGGGAGGGACAGGGCTTCAGATACGCAGTATTTT	CASGPGRDRASDTQYF	many	TRBV12-3/TRBV12-4	TRBJ2-3	TRBD1
TGCGCCACCGGGACTAGCGTGGACACCGGGGAGCTGTTTTTT	CATGTSVDTGELFF	few	TRBV5-1	TRBJ2-2	TRBD2
TGTGCCAGCACCCAAACGGGTGAGCAGTTCTTC	CASTQTGEQFF	many	TRBV6-2/TRBV6-3	TRBJ2-1	-
TGTGCCAGCAGTGAGGGGGGAGGTAATCAGCCCCAGCATTTT	CASSEGGGNQPQHF	many	TRBV9	TRBJ1-5	-
TGTGCCAGCAGCTTAGTCCCAGACTACAATGAGCAGTTCTTC	CASSLVPDYNEQFF	many	TRBV7-9	TRBJ2-1	-
TGCGCCAGCAGATCCTCGGGACAACGGGGGGAGCAGTACTTC	CASRSSGQRGEQYF	few	TRBV5-1	TRBJ2-7	-
TGTGCCAGCAGCAAAGTGGATAGCTCCTACGAGCAGTACTTC	CASSKVDSSYEQYF	many	TRBV21-1	TRBJ2-7	-
TGCAGTGCTAGAGTAGGGGGTAACGAGCAGTACTTC	CSARVGGNEQYF	many	TRBV20-1	TRBJ2-7	-
TGTGCCAGCAGTTACGTAGGCGGGAACACAGATACGCAGTATTTT	CASSYVGGNTDTQYF	many	TRBV6-2/TRBV6-3	TRBJ2-3	-
TGTGCCAGCAGCTTGCTAGTGGGACAGAAGAGCTACGAGCAGTACTTC	CASSLLVGQKSYEQYF	-	TRBV5-4	TRBJ2-7	TRBD1
TGTGCCAGCGGACGGTTACTAGCGGGCCTCCAAGAGACCCAGTACTTC	CASGRLLAGLQETQYF	medium-sized	TRBV7-2	TRBJ2-5	TRBD2
TGCGCCAGCAGCCAAGAACATACCAGGGGGTTCGACTCCTACGAGCAGTACTTC	CASSQEHTRGFDSYEQYF	few	TRBV4-1	TRBJ2-7	TRBD1
TGTGCCAGCAGCCCCGCGCGCGGGATGATAACCACAGATACGCAGTATTTT	CASSPARGMITTDTQYF	many	TRBV7-2	TRBJ2-3	-
TGTGCCAGCAGTTACCCTGAGGGTGGTAGCGGGCCACTCGTGGGAGAGACCCAGTACTTC	CASSYPEGGSGPLVGETQYF	-	TRBV6-2/TRBV6-3	TRBJ2-5	TRBD2
TGCGCCAGCAGCTTAGCCTGGACAGGGGGCAGGGGCAATCAGCCCCAGCATTTT	CASSLAWTGGRGNQPQHF	-	TRBV5-1	TRBJ1-5	TRBD1
TGTGCCAGCAGCTTATCCGATCTGACCCCGGGAAATTACAATGAGCAGTTCTTC	CASSLSDLTPGNYNEQFF	many	TRBV11-2	TRBJ2-1	-
TGTGCCAGCAGCCCATACCGGGACAGGGGGATCAATCAGCCCCAGCATTTT	CASSPYRDRGINQPQHF	few	TRBV3-1	TRBJ1-5	TRBD1
TGCGCCAGCAGTGACCCAGACACCGAGACCCAGTACTTC	CASSDPDTETQYF	-	TRBV10-1	TRBJ2-5	-
TGTGCCAGCAGCTTCGCCGGGGACCTCACAGATACGCAGTATTTT	CASSFAGDLTDTQYF	many	TRBV7-9	TRBJ2-3	-
TGTGCCAGCAGCCAGGCGGGAGGGCCCAATGAGCAGTTCTTC	CASSQAGGPNEQFF	many	TRBV14	TRBJ2-1	TRBD2
TGTGCCAGCCGGCTCCCCGGGACAGAGTCCTACGAGCAGTACTTC	CASRLPGTESYEQYF	many	TRBV7-8	TRBJ2-7	TRBD1
TGTGCCAGCAGCTTCCCTTCGGTGGCAGGGGACCAGTTCTTC	CASSFPSVAGDQFF	many	TRBV5-6	TRBJ2-1	-
TGTGCCAGCAGCAACAGGGATAGCAATCAGCCCCAGCATTTT	CASSNRDSNQPQHF	few	TRBV25-1	TRBJ1-5	-
TGTGCCAGCAGCTTAGCGGCCTTCCTACGGGATGGCTACACCTTC	CASSLAAFLRDGYTF	many	TRBV7-9	TRBJ1-2	-
TGTGCCAGCAGCTGGGACCTCACCCCGAACACTGAAGCTTTCTTT	CASSWDLTPNTEAFF	many	TRBV7-6	TRBJ1-1	-
TGTGCCAGTGAGACCGGGACAGGGCTGAGTGAGCAGTACTTC	CASETGTGLSEQYF	many	TRBV2	TRBJ2-7	TRBD1
TGTGCCAGCAGCTTAGAAGGACAGTACGAAAAACTGTTTTTT	CASSLEGQYEKLFF	many	TRBV7-9	TRBJ1-4	-
TGTGCCAGCAGCACACCGGGACAGCAGGACGAGCAGTACTTC	CASSTPGQQDEQYF	-	TRBV7-6	TRBJ2-7	TRBD1
TGTGCCAGCAGTTCGACTAGCGGGATCTATAATGAGCAGTTCTTC	CASSSTSGIYNEQFF	many	TRBV12-3/TRBV12-4	TRBJ2-1	TRBD2
TGTGCCAGCAGTTACACCGGGACTAACACCGGGGAGCTGTTTTTT	CASSYTGTNTGELFF	many	TRBV6-5	TRBJ2-2	-
TGTGCCAGCAGGCCTGATACTACCGGGACAGGGGATCAGCCCCAGCATTTT	CASRPDTTGTGDQPQHF	-	TRBV21-1	TRBJ1-5	-
TGTGCCAGGCCCCCGCCCTCTGGAAACACCATATATTTT	CARPPPSGNTIYF	many	TRBV19	TRBJ1-3	-